The present entry profiles one T cell receptor (beta chain) with its context. The data stem from a study of T cell responses to AZD1222 COVID-19 vaccine. TCRdb's table, derived via immunoSEQ multiplex PCR, lists solely in-frame clones and lacks some. The data show almost 70,000 clones, around 80% seen once. The germline V gene has CDR1 SNHLY and CDR2 FYNNEI. CDR3 length equals 13 residues. V was clipped by 6 bases and J by 6 bases; unmatched bases: 7. The sequence came from an adult who received the AZD1222 COVID-19 vaccine. The source material was peripheral blood, sampled 28 days after the second AZD1222 dose. The rearrangement links TRBV2 to TRBJ1-1; 7 positions match TRBD1. CDR3 bases: TGTGCCAGCAGAGATCGACAGGGCGCTGAAGCTTTCTTT. Translation: CASRDRQGAEAFF.